This TCR beta chain is drawn from a study of identical twins. Broader study findings: Cord blood's abundant beta clonotypes had fewer insertions, unlike memory repertoires.

Remarks on this clonotype: Its cognate antigen is unknown.

This CDR3 comprises 14 residues. In germline, CDR1 is MNHEY, CDR2 SMNVEV (reference sequence). V lost 6 bases and J 2 bases, leaving 14 bases between the germline ends. In TCRdb, the 5' RACE reads were re-called with MiXCR into one record per CDR3 protein. Here the sample spans 400,000 to 500,000 distinct CDR3 sequences, more than 13% being singletons. These data also featured in a second study, about yellow fever vaccine responses in identical twins.

The chain recombines TRBV27 with TRBJ2-7; no definite D call. The sample was CD4+ T cells sorted from blood. This clonotype was obtained from a woman aged 18-29 years in good health. The CDR3 is CASSSLGLPYEQYF. The CDR3 DNA reads TGTGCCAGCAGCTCGTTAGGGCTACCCTACGAGCAGTACTTC.